This TCR beta chain was identified in a study of cytomegalovirus exposure and HLA in healthy donors. Notes on the study in general: Indistinguishable V segments such as TRBV6-2 and TRBV6-3 were excluded. The study labeled around 160 TCR beta chains cytomegalovirus-associated.

Points on this clone: Its antigen remains unknown.

It was with 60 Vbeta and 13 Jbeta primers that the PCR ran. Sequenced by immunoSEQ multiplex PCR; TCRdb stores in-frame clones only, minus some. The sample lists under 200,000 clones, approximately 82% occurring once. Looked up from germline, CDR1 is SGHTA and CDR2 is FQGNSA. J was trimmed by 5 bases and V by 1 base; bases with no gene match: 5. This CDR3 region has 16 residues. Material: PBMCs. The chain joins TRBV7-2 to TRBJ2-7, with 13 bases identical to TRBD2. The clonotype was recovered from a woman between 18 and 30 years old in good health and CMV-seronegative. The CDR3: CASSLGGLAGDDEQYF. CDR3 bases: TGTGCCAGCAGCTTAGGAGGACTAGCGGGAGACGACGAGCAGTACTTC.